One T cell receptor beta chain is described in this entry. The sample belongs to a study of blood T cells in healthy people across ages. Combining a sample-barcoded 5' primer with a J-beta primer mix, a second PCR ran for about 6 to 11 cycles. Every sample produced at least 3 million CDR3-containing paired-end reads. Using its own MiXCR run on the 5' RACE reads, TCRdb lists one record per CDR3 protein. The repertoire holds 1.5 million to 2 million distinct CDR3 sequences, with roughly 30% as singletons. Per sample, at least 5 micrograms of total RNA were extracted. This CDR3 is built from 16 residues. The germline gives CDR1 DFQATT, CDR2 SNEGSKA (reference sequence). Germline trimming cut 5 bases from V and 5 bases from J; bases unmatched to any gene: 14.

This sequence joins TRBV20-1 and TRBJ2-1; 8 bases align to TRBD2. This clonotype was sampled from a woman aged 25-40 years in good health. Sequenced sample: blood. The CDR3 sequence is CSAPRGGGTPNNEQFF. The CDR3 nucleotides are TGCAGTGCTCCTCGTGGCGGGGGGACTCCGAACAATGAGCAGTTCTTC.